The 9 T cell receptor beta chains in this list originate from one sample, sequenced in a study of blood T cells in healthy people across ages. Sample-barcoded 5' priming and a J-beta primer mix drove a second PCR of about 6 to 11 cycles. MiXCR, applied by TCRdb to the 5' RACE reads, yields one record per CDR3 protein. Of hundreds of thousands of distinct CDR3 sequences listed, around half are singletons. Sample: blood. These TCRs come from a man older than 75 in good health.

This clonotype was detected only a few times. V is TRBV27 and J is TRBJ2-5; TRBD1 matches 9 bases. The V and J ends lost 2 bases and 5 bases, in that order; junction bases with no gene match: 15. Germline-derived CDR1 and CDR2 are MNHEY and SMNVEV (reference sequence). This CDR3 contains 18 residues. The CDR3 DNA is TGTGCCAGCAGTTTAGACCCCCCCTCGAACAGGGGGCCGGAGACCCAGTACTTC. Residues: CASSLDPPSNRGPETQYF.

This chain uses TRBV11-2 with TRBJ2-3, with 9 bases fitting TRBD2. This CDR3 is 17 amino acids long. CDR1 SGHAT and CDR2 FQNNGV come from the germline V gene. J was trimmed by 6 bases and V by 0 bases; bases with no gene match: 10. The CDR3 DNA reads as TGTGCCAGCAGCTTAGATCGGGAGATAGCGGGAGAGGATACGCAGTATTTT. Protein: CASSLDREIAGEDTQYF.

This chain connects TRBV2 to TRBJ2-1; D possibly corresponds to TRBD2 (6 bases). In germline, CDR1 is SNHLY, CDR2 FYNNEI. There are 14 residues in the CDR3. The V and J ends lost 1 base and 8 bases respectively, with 12 bases between them. CDR3 coding DNA: TGTGCCAGCAGTGAAGGACTAGGGGCGGATGAGCAGTTCTTC. It encodes CASSEGLGADEQFF. Combining the CDR3 with reference TRBV2 and TRBJ2-1 gives the whole variable domain EPEVTQTPSHQVTQMGQEVILRCVPISNHLYFYWYRQILGQKVEFLVSFYNNEISEKSEIFDDQFSVERPDGSNFTLKIRSTKLEDSAMYFCASSEGLGADEQFFGPGTRLTVL.

The chain employs TRBV12-3 or TRBV12-4 and TRBJ2-3; D unresolved. V was shortened by 3 bases and J by 10 bases, with 17 bases between the two germline ends. This CDR3 contains 14 residues. The chain's CDR3 is CASSFSGYGDAQYF. The CDR3 nucleotides are TGTGCCAGCAGTTTCTCGGGTTATGGGGATGCGCAGTATTTT.

This chain joins TRBV12-3 or TRBV12-4 and TRBJ2-1, with 13 bases aligning to TRBD2. Unmatched junction bases numbered 9, after V lost 4 bases and J lost 3 bases. The CDR3 runs 18 residues. CDR3 in amino acids: CASSSTSGRAESYNEQFF. CDR3 DNA sequence: TGTGCCAGCAGTTCCACTAGCGGGAGGGCCGAGAGCTACAATGAGCAGTTCTTC.

V and J are TRBV27 and TRBJ1-1; D unresolved. Between the trimmed V and J ends, which lost 4 bases and 4 bases, there was a span of 19 bases. This CDR3 is 16 amino acids long. Germline values: CDR1 MNHEY, CDR2 SMNVEV (reference sequence). Here the CDR3 DNA reads TGTGCCAGCAGTTCCACCCTTTCGGGAGGTGGCACTGAAGCTTTCTTT. Amino acids: CASSSTLSGGGTEAFF.

The rearrangement uses TRBV10-3 and TRBJ2-1; D might be TRBD1 (7 bases). CDR3 size: 13 residues. Trimming stripped 8 bases from V and 5 bases from J, with 13 bases between. Germline V gene lookup returns CDR1 ENHRY and CDR2 SYGVKD. The CDR3 region is CAILQGEDNEQFF. DNA of the CDR3: TGTGCCATCTTGCAGGGGGAGGACAATGAGCAGTTCTTC.

This clonotype has a count of ten or more. V usage is TRBV24-1 and J usage is TRBJ2-7, with unresolved D. With 4 bases removed from V and 9 bases from J, the gap between germline ends came to 12 bases. This CDR3 has 12 residues. CDR1 and CDR2 from the germline V gene are KGHDR and SFDVKD. Here the CDR3 reads CATSEAEEMQYF. The CDR3 DNA follows: TGTGCCACCAGTGAGGCAGAGGAAATGCAGTACTTC.

The genes are TRBV4-2 and TRBJ2-5; TRBD1 or TRBD2 may be the D gene (5 bases each). The germline gives CDR1 LGHNA, CDR2 YNFKEQ. The CDR3 length is 15 residues. Deletions cut 0 bases from V and 6 bases from J, with 14 bases between. The CDR3 here is CASSQDRGDEKTQYF. The CDR3 DNA reads as TGTGCCAGCAGCCAAGATCGAGGGGATGAAAAGACCCAGTACTTC.